What follows is one T cell receptor (beta chain) and its context. As yet, its antigen is unknown. Repertoires were generated with immunoSEQ multiplex PCR, while TCRdb's copy carries only in-frame clones and drops some. The sample has roughly 30,000 clones, 85% to 90% seen once. This sample is drawn from a study of T cells in localized non-small cell lung cancer. Study-level points and caveats: The greatest T cell clonality was found in uninvolved adjacent lung (higher than in tumor).

Germline CDR1 is SGHTA and CDR2 is FQGNSA. This CDR3 is built from 14 residues. With 2 bases removed from V and 3 bases from J, the gap between germline ends came to 7 bases. The V gene is TRBV7-2, the J gene TRBJ2-2; D call uncertain. The TCR sequence derives from a female donor of 60 years or more with stage I lung adenocarcinoma. The sequencing used peripheral blood, collected before any cancer treatment. Written as DNA, the CDR3 is TGTGCCAGCAGCTTATTATGGGACACCGGGGAGCTGTTTTTT. It encodes CASSLLWDTGELFF. Using reference TRBV7-2 and TRBJ2-2 for the parts outside the CDR3, the full variable domain is GAGVSQSPSNKVTEKGKDVELRCDPISGHTALYWYRQSLGQGLEFLIYFQGNSAPDKSGLPSDRFSAERTGGSVSTLTIQRTQQEDSAVYLCASSLLWDTGELFFGEGSRLTVL.